This T cell receptor beta chain was identified during a study of cytomegalovirus exposure and HLA in healthy donors. General study points: Usually a TCR sequence was rare, but some public TCRs were found in many donors. Reported performance of the classifier showed diagnosis of cytomegalovirus status with high specificity and sensitivity.

The CDR3 length is 14 residues. CDR1 and CDR2 (germline): SNHLY, FYNNEI. V shed 4 bases and J 1 base; nucleotides not matched to a gene: 3. As for this clone: Its target is unknown.

Here immunoSEQ multiplex PCR was the method, and the copy in TCRdb shows in-frame clones only, minus some. The profile shows about 56,000 clones, 93% of them singletons. The study drew the donors from its roughly 120-subject validation cohort, separate from the approximately 670-subject first cohort. The sample was PBMCs. The rearrangement uses TRBV2 and TRBJ2-5, with TRBD1 identical over 7 bases. The source of this sequence is a woman under 30 in good health and CMV-seropositive. CDR3: CASSASGGQETQYF. CDR3 bases: TGTGCCAGCAGTGCCTCAGGGGGCCAAGAGACCCAGTACTTC.